The 12 T cell receptor beta chains presented below share a single source sample, sequenced in a study of Ad26.COV2.S vaccination and SARS-CoV-2 variants (dated by TCRdb to 2020 to 2023). The library came from the immunoSEQ multiplex PCR assay. The table was pulled from immuneACCESS by TCRdb, which kept in-frame rearrangements only. Such tables lose some clones; where checked, under half of the loss comes from unresolved V genes, and the rest has no known cause. This sample holds hundreds of thousands of clones; approximately 89% were observed only once. The ten largest clones take up approximately 2.5% of the sample. The treatment or condition label, as the study defines it: around 19 received Ad26.COV2.S at low or high dose, single or two shots; 5 received placebo; per-sample allocation not given. For vaccine and placebo recipients, repertoires were sequenced using samples collected on day 63 after the first injection.

Sequencing was performed on peripheral blood, taken in a trial of Ad26.COV2.S vaccine versus placebo. All receptors derive from a person aged 18-65 years who received the Ad26.COV2.S COVID-19 vaccine or a placebo.

V gene TRBV7-6 combines with J gene TRBJ1-3; D gene unclear. This CDR3 has 15 amino acids. V shed 1 base and J shed 6 bases, with 13 bases lying between them. Germline V gives CDR1 SGHVS, CDR2 FNYEAQ. As DNA, the CDR3 is TGTGCCAGCAGCTTAGGCGGGCCCCTTCCAAACACCATATATTTT. It codes for CASSLGGPLPNTIYF.

The chain is built from TRBV5-4 and TRBJ1-6; 7 nucleotides match TRBD1. V gave up 3 bases and J gave up 8 bases; unmatched junction bases: 11. CDR1 SGHNT and CDR2 YYREEE come from the germline V gene (reference sequence). The CDR3 length is 16 residues. The CDR3 loop is CASSSRTGDGDSPLHF. The CDR3 region has the DNA TGTGCCAGCAGCTCTAGGACAGGCGACGGGGATTCACCCCTCCACTTT.

The chain has TRBV5-4 and TRBJ2-5; D is possibly TRBD1 (6 bases). Per germline, CDR1 SGHNT and CDR2 YYREEE (reference sequence). V was pared by 4 bases and J by 1 base, with 20 bases between. CDR3 length: 17 amino acids. CDR3 region: CASSPGGQGRSQETQYF. The CDR3 coding sequence is TGTGCCAGCAGCCCTGGCGGGCAGGGGAGAAGCCAAGAGACCCAGTACTTC.

V is TRBV6-6 and J is TRBJ1-5; no firm D call. V gave up 7 bases and J gave up 3 bases, with 7 bases separating them. Per the germline V gene, CDR1 is MNHNY and CDR2 is SVGAGI (reference sequence). The CDR3 length is 12 residues. The CDR3, as DNA: TGTGCCAGCATGAAGGACAATCAGCCCCAGCATTTT. It yields the protein CASMKDNQPQHF.

This clone has more than one count but fewer than ten. J is TRBJ1-1 and V is TRBV9; D gene uncertain. The germline CDR1 and CDR2 sequences are SGDLS and YYNGEE. The CDR3 spans 14 residues. V was trimmed by 0 bases and J by 5 bases, leaving 11 bases between them. The CDR3 region is CASSVEHVGTEAFF. As DNA, the CDR3 is TGTGCCAGCAGCGTAGAGCATGTAGGGACTGAAGCTTTCTTT.

The chain recombines TRBV29-1 with TRBJ1-3; D gene unclear. The germline V gene encodes CDR1 SQVTM and CDR2 ANQGSEA. The CDR3 has 13 amino acids. The germline V and J ends were trimmed by 2 bases and 4 bases, with 9 bases remaining between them. The CDR3 bases are TGCAGCGTTGAACATAGTCTCGGAAACACCATATATTTT. Its translation is CSVEHSLGNTIYF.

The genes are TRBV15 and TRBJ2-1, with D perhaps TRBD2 (5 bases). Germline lookup yields CDR1 LNHNV and CDR2 YYDKDF (reference sequence). CDR3 length: 13 amino acids. V was pared by 5 bases and J by 8 bases, with 13 bases between. The CDR3 DNA is TGTGCCACCAGCGGAAACCAAGCGGATGAGCAGTTCTTC. Residues: CATSGNQADEQFF.

V usage is TRBV4-1 and J usage is TRBJ1-1; the match to TRBD1 covers 7 bases. V shed 0 bases and J 1 base; nucleotides not matched to a gene: 5. This CDR3 region has 16 residues. Germline loops: CDR1 MGHRA, CDR2 YSYEKL. This chain's CDR3 is CASSQDWGQQNTEAFF. The CDR3, as DNA: TGCGCCAGCAGCCAAGATTGGGGACAGCAGAACACTGAAGCTTTCTTT.

The chain has TRBV29-1 and TRBJ2-7; TRBD1 matches 7 bases. The trim removed 8 bases at V and 0 bases at J, leaving 10 bases unmatched. CDR1 is SQVTM, CDR2 ANQGSEA, per germline. This CDR3 spans 14 amino acids. The CDR3 DNA follows: TGCAGCACCACGGACAGGCCCTTCTCCTACGAGCAGTACTTC. This translates into CSTTDRPFSYEQYF.

Points on this clone: Other nucleotide sequences in the sample specify the same CDR3. The gene calls are TRBV29-1 and TRBJ1-1; tentative D call: TRBD1 (5 bases). Germline V gives CDR1 SQVTM, CDR2 ANQGSEA. Trimming took 4 bases from V and 5 from J, leaving 8 bases between them. The CDR3 covers 11 residues. CDR3 loop: CSVGRGTEAFF. CDR3 DNA: TGCAGCGTTGGAAGGGGTACTGAAGCTTTCTTT.

The V gene is TRBV4-3, the J gene TRBJ2-7; 8 bases align to TRBD2. Germline CDR1 and CDR2: LGHNA and YSLEER. Trimming cost V 1 base and J 0 bases; bases outside gene matches: 17. CDR3 length equals 20 residues. This CDR3 is CASSQAYAPPIAGYSYEQYF. In DNA, the CDR3 is TGCGCCAGCAGCCAAGCATACGCGCCCCCTATAGCGGGATACTCCTACGAGCAGTACTTC.

This chain joins TRBV6-2 or TRBV6-3 and TRBJ2-5; D gene ambiguous. The CDR3 sequence is 16 residues long. Germline loops: CDR1 MNHEY, CDR2 SVGEGT. V was trimmed by 4 bases and J by 4 bases, leaving 19 bases between them. CDR3: CASSLGATITLETQYF. The CDR3 nucleotides are TGTGCCAGCAGTTTAGGCGCCACGATAACCTTAGAGACCCAGTACTTC.